This record concerns one T cell receptor (beta chain) sequence. Its antigen is unknown. Researchers ran the PCR with 60 Vbeta and 13 Jbeta primers. Generated by immunoSEQ multiplex PCR, the TCRdb table keeps only in-frame clones and is missing some. This sample's table has fewer than 85,000 clones. V was pared by 0 bases and J by 2 bases, with 3 bases of the junction left unmatched. CDR3 length: 17 residues. CDR1 and CDR2 from the germline V gene are SGHDT and YYEEEE. The entry originates in a study of cytomegalovirus exposure and HLA in healthy donors. Whole-study context: A preliminary data release comprised tens of millions of unique TCRs obtained from HLA-typed donors.

Regarding the study as a whole: Within an earlier analysis, most TCR beta V segments proved productive either about 90% or about 30% of the time. While the bulk of TCR sequences proved rare, some public TCRs turned up in many donors.

Sequencing was performed on PBMCs. The V and J genes are TRBV5-6 and TRBJ2-6; 9 bases agree with TRBD1. This receptor was taken from a man aged 30 to 45 in good health and CMV-seronegative. In nucleotides, the CDR3 is TGTGCCAGCAGCTTGGAACAGGGGGCCCCTGGGGCCAACGTCCTGACTTTC. Translated: CASSLEQGAPGANVLTF.